This TCR beta chain was found in a study of PD-1 blockade in classical Hodgkin lymphoma. Only in-frame clones appear in the TCRdb table, and some are missing; sequencing was by immunoSEQ multiplex PCR. The data show about 33,000 clones, 94% seen once. Noted time point: newly diagnosed, previously untreated cHL patient sample. The CDR3 totals 15 residues. Germline V gene lookup returns CDR1 SQVTM and CDR2 ANQGSEA. The V segment lost 1 base and the J segment 2 bases; nucleotides outside the gene matches: 5. The sequenced material came from peripheral blood mononuclear cells (PBMCs). The genes are TRBV29-1 and TRBJ2-1, with 7 bases aligning to TRBD2. The TCR was taken from a human donor with classical Hodgkin lymphoma. CDR3 coding DNA: TGCAGCGTTGAAGGAGGGAGGGCCCCCTACAATGAGCAGTTCTTC. Encoded protein: CSVEGGRAPYNEQFF.